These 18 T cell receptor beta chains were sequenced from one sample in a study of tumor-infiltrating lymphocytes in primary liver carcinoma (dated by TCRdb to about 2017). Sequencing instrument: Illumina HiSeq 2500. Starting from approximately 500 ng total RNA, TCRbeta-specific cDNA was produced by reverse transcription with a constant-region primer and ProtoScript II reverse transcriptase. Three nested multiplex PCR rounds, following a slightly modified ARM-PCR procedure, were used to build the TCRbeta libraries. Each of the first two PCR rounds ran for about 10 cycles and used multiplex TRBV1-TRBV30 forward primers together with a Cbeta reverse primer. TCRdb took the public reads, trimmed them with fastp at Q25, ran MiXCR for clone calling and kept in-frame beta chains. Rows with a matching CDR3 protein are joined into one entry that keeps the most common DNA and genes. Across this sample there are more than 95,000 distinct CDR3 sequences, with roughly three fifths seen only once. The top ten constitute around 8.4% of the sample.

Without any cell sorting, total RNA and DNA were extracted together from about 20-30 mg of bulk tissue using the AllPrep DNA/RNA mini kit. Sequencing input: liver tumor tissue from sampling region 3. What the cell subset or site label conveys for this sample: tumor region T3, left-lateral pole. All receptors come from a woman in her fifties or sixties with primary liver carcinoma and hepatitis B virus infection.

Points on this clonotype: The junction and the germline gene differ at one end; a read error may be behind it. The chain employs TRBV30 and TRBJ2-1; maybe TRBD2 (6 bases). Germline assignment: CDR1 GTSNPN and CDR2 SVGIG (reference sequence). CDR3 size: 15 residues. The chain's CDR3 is CARRRLEGGRHEQFF. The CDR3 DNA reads TGTGCCCGGAGGCGACTAGAGGGAGGTCGGCATGAGCAGTTCTTC.

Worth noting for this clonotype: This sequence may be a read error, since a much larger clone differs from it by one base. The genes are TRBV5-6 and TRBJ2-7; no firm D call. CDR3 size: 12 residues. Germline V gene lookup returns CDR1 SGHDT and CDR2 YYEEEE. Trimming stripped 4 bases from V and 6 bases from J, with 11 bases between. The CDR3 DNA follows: TGTGCCAGCAGCACGGTCCCCTCCGAGCAGTACTTC. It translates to CASSTVPSEQYF.

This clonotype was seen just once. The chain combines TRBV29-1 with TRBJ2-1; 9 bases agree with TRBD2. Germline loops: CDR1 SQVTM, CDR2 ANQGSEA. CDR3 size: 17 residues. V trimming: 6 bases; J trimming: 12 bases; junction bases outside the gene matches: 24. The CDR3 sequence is CSVHPASGTSRKGAQFF. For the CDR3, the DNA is TGCAGCGTCCATCCAGCTAGCGGGACGTCCCGAAAGGGTGCGCAGTTCTTC.

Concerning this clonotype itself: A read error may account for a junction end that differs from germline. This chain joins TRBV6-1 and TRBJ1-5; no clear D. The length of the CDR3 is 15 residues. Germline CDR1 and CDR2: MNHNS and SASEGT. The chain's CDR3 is CAGSEDGGGNQPQHF. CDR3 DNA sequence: TGTGCCGGCAGTGAAGACGGAGGAGGTAATCAGCCCCAGCATTTT.

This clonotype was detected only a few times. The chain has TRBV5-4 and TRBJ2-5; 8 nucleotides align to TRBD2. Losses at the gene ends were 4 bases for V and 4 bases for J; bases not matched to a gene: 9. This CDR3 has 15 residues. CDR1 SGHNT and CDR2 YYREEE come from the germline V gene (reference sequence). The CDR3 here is CASSPQPTSGETQYF. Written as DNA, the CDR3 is TGTGCCAGCAGCCCGCAGCCTACTAGCGGAGAGACCCAGTACTTC.

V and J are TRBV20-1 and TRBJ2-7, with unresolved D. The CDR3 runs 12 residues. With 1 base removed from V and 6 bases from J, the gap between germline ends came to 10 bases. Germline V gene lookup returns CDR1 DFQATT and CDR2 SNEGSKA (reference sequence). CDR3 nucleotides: TGCAGTGCTAGAGGGAACCTGGGCGAGCAGTACTTC. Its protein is CSARGNLGEQYF.

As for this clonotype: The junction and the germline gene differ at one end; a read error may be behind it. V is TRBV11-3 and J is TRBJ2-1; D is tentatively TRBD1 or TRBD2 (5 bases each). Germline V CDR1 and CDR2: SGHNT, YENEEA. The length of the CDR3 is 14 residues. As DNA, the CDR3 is TGTGCCTGCAGCCCGGGACCTCTATGTGATGAGCAGTTCTTC. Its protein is CACSPGPLCDEQFF.

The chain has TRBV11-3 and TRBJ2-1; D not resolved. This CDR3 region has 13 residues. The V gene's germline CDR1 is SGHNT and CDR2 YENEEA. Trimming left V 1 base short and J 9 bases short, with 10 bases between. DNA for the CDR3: TGTGCCAGCAGCTTAGGTATGTGGGGTGAGCAGTTCTTC. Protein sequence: CASSLGMWGEQFF.

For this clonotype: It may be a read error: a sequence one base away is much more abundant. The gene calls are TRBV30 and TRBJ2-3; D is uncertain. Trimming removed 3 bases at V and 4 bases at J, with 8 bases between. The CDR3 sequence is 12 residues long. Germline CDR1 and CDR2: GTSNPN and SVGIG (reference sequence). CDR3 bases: TGTGCCTGGAGACGGAGTGCAGATACGCAGTATTTT. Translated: CAWRRSADTQYF.

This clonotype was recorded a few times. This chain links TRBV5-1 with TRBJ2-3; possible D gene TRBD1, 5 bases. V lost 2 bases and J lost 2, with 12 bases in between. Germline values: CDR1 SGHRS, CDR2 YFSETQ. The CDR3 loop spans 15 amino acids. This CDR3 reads CASSLKGAYTDTQYF. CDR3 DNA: TGCGCCAGCAGCTTAAAAGGGGCCTACACAGATACGCAGTATTTT.

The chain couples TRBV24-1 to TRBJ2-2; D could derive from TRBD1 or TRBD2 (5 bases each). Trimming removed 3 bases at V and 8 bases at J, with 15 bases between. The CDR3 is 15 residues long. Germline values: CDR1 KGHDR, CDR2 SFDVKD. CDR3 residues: CATSDTGTRSGELFF. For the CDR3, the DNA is TGTGCCACCAGTGATACCGGGACCCGGTCGGGGGAGCTGTTTTTT.

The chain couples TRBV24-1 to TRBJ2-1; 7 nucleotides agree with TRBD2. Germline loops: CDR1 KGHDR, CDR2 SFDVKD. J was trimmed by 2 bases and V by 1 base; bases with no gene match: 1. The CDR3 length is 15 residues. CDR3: CATSDFGRAYNEQFF. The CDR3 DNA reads TGTGCCACCAGTGATTTTGGGAGGGCCTACAATGAGCAGTTCTTC.

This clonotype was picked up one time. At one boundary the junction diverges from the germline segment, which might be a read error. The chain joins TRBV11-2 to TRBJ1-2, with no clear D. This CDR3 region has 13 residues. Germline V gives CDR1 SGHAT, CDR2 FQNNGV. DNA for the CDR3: TGTGCCAGCAGCTCTGACGGAAACTATGGCTACATCTTC. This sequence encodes CASSSDGNYGYIF.

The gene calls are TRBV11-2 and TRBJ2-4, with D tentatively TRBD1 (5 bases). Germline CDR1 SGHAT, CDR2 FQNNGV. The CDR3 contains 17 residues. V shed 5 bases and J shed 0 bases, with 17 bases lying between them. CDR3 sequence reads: CASSPQPGLIAKNIQYF. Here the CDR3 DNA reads TGTGCCAGCAGCCCCCAGCCAGGGTTGATAGCCAAAAACATTCAGTACTTC.

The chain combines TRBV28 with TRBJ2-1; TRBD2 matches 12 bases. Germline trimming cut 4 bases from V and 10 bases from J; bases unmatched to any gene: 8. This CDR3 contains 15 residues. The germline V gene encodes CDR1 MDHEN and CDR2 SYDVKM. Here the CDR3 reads CASSSRLAGVSEQFF. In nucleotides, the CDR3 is TGTGCCAGCAGTTCCAGACTAGCGGGGGTCAGCGAGCAGTTCTTC.

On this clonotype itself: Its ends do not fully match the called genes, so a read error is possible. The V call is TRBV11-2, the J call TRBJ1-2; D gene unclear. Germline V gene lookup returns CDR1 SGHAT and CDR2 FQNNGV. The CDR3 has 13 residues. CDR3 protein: CASSPGLNYGYAF. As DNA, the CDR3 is TGCGCCAGCAGCCCAGGACTAAACTATGGCTACGCCTTC.

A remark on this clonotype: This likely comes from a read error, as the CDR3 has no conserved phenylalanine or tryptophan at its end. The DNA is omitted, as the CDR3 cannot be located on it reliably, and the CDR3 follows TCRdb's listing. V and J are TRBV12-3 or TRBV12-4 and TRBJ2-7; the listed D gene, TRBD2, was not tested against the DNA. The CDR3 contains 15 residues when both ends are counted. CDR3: CASSPSSGRWYEQHI.

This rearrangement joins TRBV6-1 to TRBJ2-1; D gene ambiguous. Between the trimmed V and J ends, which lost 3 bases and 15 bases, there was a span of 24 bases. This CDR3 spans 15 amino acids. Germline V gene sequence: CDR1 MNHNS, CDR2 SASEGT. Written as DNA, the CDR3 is TGTGCCAGCAGTGACCTAACCCCAGGCTACAATGAGTGGTTCTTC. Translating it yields CASSDLTPGYNEWFF.